A single sample is the source of the 7 T cell receptor beta chains below, sequenced in a study of T-cell memory formation after mild COVID-19. TCRdb used MiXCR to reprocess the 5' RACE reads, holding one entry per CDR3 protein. The sample gives about 140,000 distinct CDR3 sequences, about 14% of which show up once; about 30% is in the top ten. Sequencing was performed on PBMCs or a T cell subset sorted from them (not recorded which). These receptors all stem from an adult woman who had mild COVID-19 (a few samples of this study predate the infection). Cell type and time point are not known.

Remarks on this clonotype: Since a much larger clone is just one base distant, this may be a read error. The V and J genes are TRBV4-2 and TRBJ1-2; 9 bases are a match to TRBD1. In germline, CDR1 is LGHNA, CDR2 YNFKEQ. The CDR3 consists of 16 residues. The CDR3 coding sequence is TGTACCAGCAGCCAAGATCTCCAGACAGGGGGACATGGCTACACCTTC. It is translated as CTSSQDLQTGGHGYTF.

The chain carries TRBV29-1 and TRBJ1-1; TRBD1 agrees at 7 bases. Germline assignment: CDR1 SQVTM and CDR2 ANQGSEA. V gave up 7 bases and J gave up 0 bases; unmatched junction bases: 8. The CDR3 is made up of 14 amino acids. This CDR3 is CSAQTGSMNTEAFF. CDR3 DNA sequence: TGCAGCGCCCAGACAGGGTCCATGAACACTGAAGCTTTCTTT.

The gene calls are TRBV7-7 and TRBJ2-5; D is unresolved. Trimming removed 4 bases at V and 5 bases at J, with 8 bases between. Germline loops: CDR1 SSHAT, CDR2 FNYEAQ (reference sequence). There are 12 residues in the CDR3. This CDR3 is CASSSNVETQYF. The CDR3 nucleotides read TGTGCCAGCAGCTCAAACGTCGAGACCCAGTACTTC.

This clonotype was observed a few times. The CDR3 sequence: CASSSQEGSDTQYF. CDR3 coding DNA: TGTGCCAGCAGCTCCCAGGAGGGGTCAGATACGCAGTATTTT. The rearrangement uses TRBV7-9 and TRBJ2-3; maybe TRBD2 (6 bases). CDR3 length equals 14 residues. The V gene lost 4 bases and the J gene lost 4 bases, with 12 bases spanning the gap. Germline lookup yields CDR1 SEHNR and CDR2 FQNEAQ (reference sequence).

This chain's CDR3 is CSVSGTHTGELFF. CDR3 DNA sequence: TGCAGCGTGTCCGGGACACACACCGGGGAGCTGTTTTTT. The genes are TRBV29-1 and TRBJ2-2; D may be TRBD1 (6 bases). The CDR3 extends over 13 amino acids. Trimming removed 6 bases from V and 3 bases from J, with 11 bases in between. The germline CDR1 and CDR2 sequences are SQVTM and ANQGSEA.

V gene TRBV28 combines with J gene TRBJ2-7; D possibly corresponds to TRBD2 (6 bases). This CDR3 has 14 amino acids. V dropped 2 bases and J dropped 0 bases, with 8 bases sitting between them. Germline CDR1 is MDHEN and CDR2 is SYDVKM. The CDR3 region has the DNA TGTGCCAGCAGTTTACGGGGGTTCTCCTACGAGCAGTACTTC. Protein: CASSLRGFSYEQYF.

This clonotype was counted a few times. The rearrangement links TRBV27 to TRBJ2-7; D gene unclear. The CDR3 is made up of 14 amino acids. V was cut by 4 bases and J by 1 base, with 11 bases left in between. Germline V CDR1 and CDR2: MNHEY, SMNVEV (reference sequence). The CDR3 loop reads CASSSGPASYEQYF. CDR3 coding DNA: TGTGCCAGCAGTTCCGGACCAGCGTCCTACGAGCAGTACTTC.